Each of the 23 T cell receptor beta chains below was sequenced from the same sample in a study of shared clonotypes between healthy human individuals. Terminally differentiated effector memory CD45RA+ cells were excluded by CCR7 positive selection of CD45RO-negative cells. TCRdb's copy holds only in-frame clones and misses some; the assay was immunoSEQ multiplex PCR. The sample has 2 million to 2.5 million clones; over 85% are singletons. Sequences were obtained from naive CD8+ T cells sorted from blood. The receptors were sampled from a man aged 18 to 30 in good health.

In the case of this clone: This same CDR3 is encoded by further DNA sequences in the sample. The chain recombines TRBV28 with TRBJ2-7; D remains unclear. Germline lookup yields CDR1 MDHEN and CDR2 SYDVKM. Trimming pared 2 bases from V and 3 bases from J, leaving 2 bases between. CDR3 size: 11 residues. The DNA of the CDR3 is TGTGCCAGCAGTTTAGACTACGAGCAGTACTTC. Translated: CASSLDYEQYF.

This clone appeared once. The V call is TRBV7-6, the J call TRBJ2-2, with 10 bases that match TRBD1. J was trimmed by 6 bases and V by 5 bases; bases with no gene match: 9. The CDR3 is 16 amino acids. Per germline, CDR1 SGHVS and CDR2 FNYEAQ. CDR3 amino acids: CASSRDRGRQAGELFF. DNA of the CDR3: TGTGCCAGCAGCCGCGACAGGGGGCGTCAGGCCGGGGAGCTGTTTTTT. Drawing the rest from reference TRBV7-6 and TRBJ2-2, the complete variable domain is GAGVSQSPRYKVTKRGQDVALRCDPISGHVSLYWYRQALGQGPEFLTYFNYEAQQDKSGLPNDRFSAERPEGSISTLTIQRTEQRDSAMYRCASSRDRGRQAGELFFGEGSRLTVL.

The chain's CDR3 is CASSYLASYNEQFF. The CDR3 DNA reads as TGTGCCAGCAGTTACCTGGCTTCCTACAATGAGCAGTTCTTC. This rearrangement joins TRBV6-5 to TRBJ2-1; D is undetermined. CDR3 size: 14 residues. V was clipped by 2 bases and J by 1 base, with 6 bases between them. CDR1 is MNHEY and CDR2 is SVGAGI in the germline V gene.

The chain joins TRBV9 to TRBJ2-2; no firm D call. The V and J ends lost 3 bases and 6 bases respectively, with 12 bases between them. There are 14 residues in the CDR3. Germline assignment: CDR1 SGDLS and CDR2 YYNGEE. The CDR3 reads CASSARWGSGELFF. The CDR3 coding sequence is TGTGCCAGCAGCGCCCGGTGGGGTTCCGGGGAGCTGTTTTTT.

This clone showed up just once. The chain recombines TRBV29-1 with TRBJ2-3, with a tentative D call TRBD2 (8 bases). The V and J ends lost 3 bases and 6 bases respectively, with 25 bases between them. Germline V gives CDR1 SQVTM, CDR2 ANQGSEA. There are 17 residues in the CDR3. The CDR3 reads CSVEALDREGASDTQYF. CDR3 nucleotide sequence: TGCAGCGTTGAGGCCCTCGATCGGGAGGGGGCTTCTGATACGCAGTATTTT.

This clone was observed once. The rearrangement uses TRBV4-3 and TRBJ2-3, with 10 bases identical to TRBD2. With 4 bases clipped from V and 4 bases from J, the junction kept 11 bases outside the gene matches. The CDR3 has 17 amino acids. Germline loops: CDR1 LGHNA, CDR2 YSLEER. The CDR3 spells CASSLDSGRVGSDTQYF. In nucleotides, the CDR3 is TGCGCCAGCAGCCTGGACAGCGGGAGGGTGGGGTCAGATACGCAGTATTTT.

CDR3 sequence (DNA): TGTGCCAGCAGCGTAGGGACAGGGGGCTTTGAAGCTTTCTTT. It translates to CASSVGTGGFEAFF. The chain combines TRBV9 with TRBJ1-1; 11 nucleotides line up with TRBD1. The CDR3 totals 14 residues. CDR1 and CDR2 (germline): SGDLS, YYNGEE. V dropped 0 bases and J dropped 7; count of bases not matched to a gene: 2.

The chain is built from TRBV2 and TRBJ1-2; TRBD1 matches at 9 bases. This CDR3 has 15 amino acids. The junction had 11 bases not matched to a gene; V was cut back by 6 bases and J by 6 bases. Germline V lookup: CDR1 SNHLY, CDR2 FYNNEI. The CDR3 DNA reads TGTGCCAGCAGCGGACAGGGGAGCGTTAAAGATGGCTACACCTTC. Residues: CASSGQGSVKDGYTF.

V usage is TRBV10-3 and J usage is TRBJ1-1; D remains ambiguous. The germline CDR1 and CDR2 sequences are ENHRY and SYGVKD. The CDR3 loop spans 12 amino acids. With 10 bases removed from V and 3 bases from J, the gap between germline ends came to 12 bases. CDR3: CATIDIDTEAFF. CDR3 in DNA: TGTGCCACCATAGACATTGACACTGAAGCTTTCTTT.

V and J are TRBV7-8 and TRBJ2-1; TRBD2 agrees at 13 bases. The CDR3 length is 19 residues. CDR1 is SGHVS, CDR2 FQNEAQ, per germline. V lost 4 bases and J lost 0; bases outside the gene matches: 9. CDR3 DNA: TGTGCCAGCAGCTCACCGACTAGCGGGGGGATTAGCTCCTACAATGAGCAGTTCTTC. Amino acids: CASSSPTSGGISSYNEQFF.

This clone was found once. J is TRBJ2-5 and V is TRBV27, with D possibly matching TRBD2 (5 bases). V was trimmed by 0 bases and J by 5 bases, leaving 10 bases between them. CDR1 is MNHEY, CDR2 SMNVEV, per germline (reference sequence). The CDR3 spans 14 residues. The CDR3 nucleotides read TGTGCCAGCAGTTTATCTGAGGGAGTGGAGACCCAGTACTTC. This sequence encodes CASSLSEGVETQYF.

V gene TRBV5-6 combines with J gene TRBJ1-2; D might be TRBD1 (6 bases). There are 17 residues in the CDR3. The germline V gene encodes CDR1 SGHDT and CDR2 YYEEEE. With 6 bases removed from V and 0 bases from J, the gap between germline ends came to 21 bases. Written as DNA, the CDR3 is TGTGCCAGCACCCTTCCTCGAGGGGGATACCCTAACTATGGCTACACCTTC. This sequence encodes CASTLPRGGYPNYGYTF.

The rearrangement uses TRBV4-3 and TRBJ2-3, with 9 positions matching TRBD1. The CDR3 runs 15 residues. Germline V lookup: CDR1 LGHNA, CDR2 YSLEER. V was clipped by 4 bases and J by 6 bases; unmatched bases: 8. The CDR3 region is CASSPRDRVPDTQYF. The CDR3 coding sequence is TGCGCCAGCAGCCCCCGGGACAGGGTCCCCGATACGCAGTATTTT.

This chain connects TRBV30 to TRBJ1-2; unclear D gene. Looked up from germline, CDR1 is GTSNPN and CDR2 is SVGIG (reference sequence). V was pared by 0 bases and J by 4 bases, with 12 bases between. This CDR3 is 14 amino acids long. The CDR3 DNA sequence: TGTGCCTGGAGTGTGGCAGCGACTTTCTATGGCTACACCTTC. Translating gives CAWSVAATFYGYTF. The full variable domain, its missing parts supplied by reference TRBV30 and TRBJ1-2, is SQTIHQWPATLVQPVGSPLSLECTVEGTSNPNLYWYRQAAGRGLQLLFYSVGIGQISSEVPQNLSASRPQDRQFILSSKKLLLSDSGFYLCAWSVAATFYGYTFGSGTRLTVV.

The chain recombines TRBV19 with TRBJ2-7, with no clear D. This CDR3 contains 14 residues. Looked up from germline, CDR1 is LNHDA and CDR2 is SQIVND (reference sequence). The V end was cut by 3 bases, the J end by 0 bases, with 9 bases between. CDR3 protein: CASSMLRDSYEQYF. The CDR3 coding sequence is TGTGCCAGTAGTATGTTAAGGGACTCCTACGAGCAGTACTTC. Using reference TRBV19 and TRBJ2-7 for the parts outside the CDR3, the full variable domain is DGGITQSPKYLFRKEGQNVTLSCEQNLNHDAMYWYRQDPGQGLRLIYYSQIVNDFQKGDIAEGYSVSREKKESFPLTVTSAQKNPTAFYLCASSMLRDSYEQYFGPGTRLTVT.

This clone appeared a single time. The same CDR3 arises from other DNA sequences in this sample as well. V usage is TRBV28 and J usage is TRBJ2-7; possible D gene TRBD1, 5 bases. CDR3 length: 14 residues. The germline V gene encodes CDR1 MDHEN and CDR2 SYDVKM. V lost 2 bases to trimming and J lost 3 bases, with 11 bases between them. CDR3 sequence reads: CASSLRGGYYEQYF. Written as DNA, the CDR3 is TGTGCCAGCAGTTTAAGGGGCGGCTACTACGAGCAGTACTTC.

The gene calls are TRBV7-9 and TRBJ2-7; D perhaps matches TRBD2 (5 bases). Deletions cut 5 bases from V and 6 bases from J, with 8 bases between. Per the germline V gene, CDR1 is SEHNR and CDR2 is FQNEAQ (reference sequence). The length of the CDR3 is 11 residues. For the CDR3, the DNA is TGTGCCAGCAGCCGTGGACTCGAGCAGTACTTC. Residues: CASSRGLEQYF.

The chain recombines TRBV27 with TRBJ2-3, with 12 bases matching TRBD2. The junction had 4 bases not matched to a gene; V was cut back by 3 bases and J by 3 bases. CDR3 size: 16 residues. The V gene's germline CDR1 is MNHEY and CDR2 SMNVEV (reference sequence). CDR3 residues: CASSFNGLAGTDTQYF. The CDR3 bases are TGTGCCAGCAGTTTCAACGGACTAGCGGGGACAGATACGCAGTATTTT.

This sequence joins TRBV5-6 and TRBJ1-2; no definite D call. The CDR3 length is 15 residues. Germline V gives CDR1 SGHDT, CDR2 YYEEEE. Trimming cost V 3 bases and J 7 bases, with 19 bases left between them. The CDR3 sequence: CASSSQVGSSSGYTF. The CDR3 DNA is TGTGCCAGCAGCTCCCAGGTAGGGTCTTCAAGTGGCTACACCTTC.

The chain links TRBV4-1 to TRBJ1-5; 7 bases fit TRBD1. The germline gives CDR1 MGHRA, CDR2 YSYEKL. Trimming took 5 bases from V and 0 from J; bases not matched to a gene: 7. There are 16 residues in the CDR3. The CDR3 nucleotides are TGCGCCAGCAGCGCACGGGACAGAGATAGCAATCAGCCCCAGCATTTT. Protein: CASSARDRDSNQPQHF.

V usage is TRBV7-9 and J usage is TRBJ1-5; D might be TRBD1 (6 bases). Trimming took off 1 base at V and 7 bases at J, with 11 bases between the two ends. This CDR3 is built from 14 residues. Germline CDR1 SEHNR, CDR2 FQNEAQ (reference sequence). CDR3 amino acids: CASSLGQGFQPQHF. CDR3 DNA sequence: TGTGCCAGCAGCTTAGGTCAGGGGTTCCAGCCCCAGCATTTT.

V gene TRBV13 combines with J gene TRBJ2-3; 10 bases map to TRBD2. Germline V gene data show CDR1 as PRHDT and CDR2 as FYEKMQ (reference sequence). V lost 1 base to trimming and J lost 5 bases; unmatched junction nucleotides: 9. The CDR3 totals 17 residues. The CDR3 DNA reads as TGTGCCAGCAGCTTAGCCCCAGGGGTAGCGGGAGGAGATACGCAGTATTTT. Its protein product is CASSLAPGVAGGDTQYF.

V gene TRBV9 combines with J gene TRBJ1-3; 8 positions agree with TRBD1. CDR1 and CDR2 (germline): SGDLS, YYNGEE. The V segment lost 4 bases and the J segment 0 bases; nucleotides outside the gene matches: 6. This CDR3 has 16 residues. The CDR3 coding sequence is TGTGCCAGCAGCCCCCCGACAGGGGCCTCTGGAAACACCATATATTTT. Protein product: CASSPPTGASGNTIYF.